Each of the 26 T cell receptor beta chains below was sequenced from the same sample in a study of technical replicates of blood from several donors. Measured with immunoSEQ multiplex PCR; TCRdb has only the in-frame clones, and not every one. This table holds nearly 70,000 clones, about 90% found once. Sequencing was carried out using T cells isolated from PBMCs. The source of these receptors is a human donor in good health.

This clone was seen just once. This sequence joins TRBV5-6 and TRBJ2-1; 10 nucleotides line up with TRBD1. Looked up from germline, CDR1 is SGHDT and CDR2 is YYEEEE. The CDR3 spans 15 residues. V shed 3 bases and J 7 bases; nucleotides not matched to a gene: 7. The DNA of the CDR3 is TGTGCCAGCAGCTCCGGGACAGGGGTTGGGAATGAGCAGTTCTTC. Residues: CASSSGTGVGNEQFF.

The chain has TRBV7-2 and TRBJ2-2, with D maybe TRBD1 (5 bases). Trimming took 3 bases from V and 3 from J, leaving 11 bases between them. Germline assignment: CDR1 SGHTA and CDR2 FQGNSA. The CDR3 is made up of 15 amino acids. CDR3 nucleotides: TGTGCCAGCAGCTTGCGTATAGGGGACACCGGGGAGCTGTTTTTT. This codes for CASSLRIGDTGELFF.

The chain employs TRBV10-2 and TRBJ2-5; D is possibly TRBD2 (6 bases). The CDR3 extends over 14 amino acids. Germline CDR1 and CDR2: WSHSY and SAAADI. The V end lost 6 bases, the J end lost 7 bases, and 18 bases lay between the germline ends. CDR3 sequence: CASSSGTPGGTQYF. CDR3 sequence (DNA): TGCGCCAGCAGCTCCGGGACTCCTGGGGGGACCCAGTACTTC.

This rearrangement joins TRBV11-2 to TRBJ2-7; D call uncertain. The V and J ends lost 5 bases and 6 bases respectively, with 11 bases between them. Per germline, CDR1 SGHAT and CDR2 FQNNGV. The CDR3 sequence is 12 residues long. The CDR3 DNA reads as TGTGCCAGCAGCGCCCACAAGCGCGAGCAGTACTTC. Protein product: CASSAHKREQYF.

The rearrangement joins TRBV6-5 to TRBJ1-3; D not resolved. Germline CDR1 is MNHEY and CDR2 is SVGAGI. CDR3 length: 14 residues. V shed 5 bases and J shed 1 base, with 9 bases lying between them. For the CDR3, the DNA is TGTGCCAGCAGTGTACAGAAATCTGGAAACACCATATATTTT. This translates into CASSVQKSGNTIYF.

The rearrangement joins TRBV5-1 to TRBJ1-1; no clear D. CDR3 length: 13 amino acids. Per germline, CDR1 SGHRS and CDR2 YFSETQ. Trimming removed 5 bases at V and 5 bases at J, with 13 bases between. CDR3 sequence: CASSLRSVTEAFF. The DNA of the CDR3 is TGCGCCAGCAGTCTCCGGTCCGTAACTGAAGCTTTCTTT. Together with reference TRBV5-1 and TRBJ1-1, the CDR3 gives the full variable domain: KAGVTQTPRYLIKTRGQQVTLSCSPISGHRSVSWYQQTPGQGLQFLFEYFSETQRNKGNFPGRFSGRQFSNSRSEMNVSTLELGDSALYLCASSLRSVTEAFFGQGTRLTVV.

The V and J genes are TRBV21-1 and TRBJ2-7; the table's D call of TRBD1 was not tested on the DNA. TRBV21-1 is classified as a pseudogene. The CDR3 runs to 14 residues. CDR3 amino acids: CASTLLTGTDEQYF. The DNA for the CDR3 is TGTGCCAGCACCCTATTGACAGGGACCGACGAGCAGTACTTC.

Written as DNA, the CDR3 is TGTGCCAGCAGCCAAGTAGTTTACAGGGGATCTTCGAACACTGAAGCTTTCTTT. Protein sequence: CASSQVVYRGSSNTEAFF. The V and J genes are TRBV14 and TRBJ1-1, with TRBD1 identical over 7 bases. In germline, CDR1 is SGHDN, CDR2 FVKESK. V dropped 1 base and J dropped 1; count of bases not matched to a gene: 12. The CDR3 length is 18 residues.

The sample holds one count of this clone. The rearrangement uses TRBV25-1 and TRBJ1-2, with 9 bases identical to TRBD1. This CDR3 contains 17 residues. The V gene's germline CDR1 is MGHDK and CDR2 SYGVNS. J gave up 2 bases and V 2 bases, and 9 bases lay outside the gene matches. The CDR3 region is CASSEATGGAGNYGYTF. The CDR3 DNA follows: TGTGCCAGCAGTGAAGCTACAGGGGGCGCGGGGAACTATGGCTACACCTTC.

The chain links TRBV6-1 to TRBJ1-5, with TRBD1 identical over 9 bases. The V gene end was trimmed by 8 bases and the J gene end by 3 bases; junction bases not matched to a gene: 2. Per the germline V gene, CDR1 is MNHNS and CDR2 is SASEGT. This CDR3 region has 13 residues. CDR3 loop: CASRDRANQPQHF. The CDR3 DNA reads TGTGCCAGCCGGGACAGGGCCAATCAGCCCCAGCATTTT.

This chain's CDR3 is CSVDPGSNEKLFF. CDR3 sequence (DNA): TGCAGCGTTGACCCGGGGTCTAATGAAAAACTGTTTTTT. This sequence joins TRBV29-1 and TRBJ1-4, with D unclear. CDR3 length: 13 amino acids. CDR1 and CDR2 (germline): SQVTM, ANQGSEA. Trimming took off 3 bases at V and 3 bases at J, with 8 bases between the two ends.

The V call is TRBV9, the J call TRBJ2-7; no firm D call. This CDR3 has 14 residues. CDR1 is SGDLS and CDR2 is YYNGEE in the germline V gene. The V end was cut by 0 bases, the J end by 7 bases, with 14 bases between. The CDR3 is CASSVEVRTREQYF. For the CDR3, the DNA is TGTGCCAGCAGCGTAGAAGTCCGAACGCGGGAGCAGTACTTC.

This clone was observed once. This chain uses TRBV4-3 with TRBJ2-5; 9 bases are shared with TRBD2. The DNA matches TRBJ2-7 better at its end, which makes the J call doubtful. The CDR3 is 18 residues long. The germline CDR1 and CDR2 sequences are LGHNA and YSLEER. CDR3 nucleotide sequence: TGCGCCAGCAGCCAGGGGCTGGTCGTAGCGGGAGAATCCTACGAGCAGTACTTC. Encoded protein: CASSQGLVVAGESYEQYF.

This chain connects TRBV4-1 to TRBJ1-2; D perhaps matches TRBD1 (5 bases). CDR3 length: 15 residues. V shed 4 bases and J shed 8 bases, with 20 bases lying between them. CDR1 and CDR2 from the germline V gene are MGHRA and YSYEKL. CDR3 nucleotide sequence: TGCGCCAGCAGCCTATACCCGCCCAAGCAGGGCGGCTACACCTTC. Translating it yields CASSLYPPKQGGYTF.

The rearrangement uses TRBV7-2 and TRBJ2-7, with a weak D call TRBD2 (6 bases). Germline-derived CDR1 and CDR2 are SGHTA and FQGNSA. Trimming took 1 base from V and 4 from J, leaving 11 bases between them. The CDR3 runs to 14 residues. The chain's CDR3 is CASSLVAAFYEQYF. In nucleotides, the CDR3 is TGTGCCAGCAGCTTAGTAGCGGCGTTTTACGAGCAGTACTTC.

The CDR3 sequence is CASRGLAGQGPFVYGYTF. The CDR3 DNA reads as TGTGCCAGCAGAGGGCTTGCGGGACAGGGCCCTTTCGTCTATGGCTACACCTTC. The chain joins TRBV7-9 to TRBJ1-2; 9 bases fit TRBD1. The germline V gene encodes CDR1 SEHNR and CDR2 FQNEAQ (reference sequence). The CDR3 is 18 amino acids. V gave up 6 bases and J gave up 4 bases; unmatched junction bases: 18.

The rearrangement uses TRBV9 and TRBJ2-2; D gene ambiguous. This CDR3 is 18 amino acids long. Germline V CDR1 and CDR2: SGDLS, YYNGEE. The germline V and J ends were trimmed by 0 bases and 0 bases, with 15 bases remaining between them. The CDR3 protein is CASSVGANNLPNTGELFF. The CDR3 DNA reads as TGTGCCAGCAGCGTAGGGGCAAACAACTTACCGAACACCGGGGAGCTGTTTTTT.

The chain employs TRBV2 and TRBJ2-7, with 8 bases aligning to TRBD1. J lost 5 bases, V lost 4 bases, and 4 bases had no gene match. Per germline, CDR1 SNHLY and CDR2 FYNNEI. The CDR3 is made up of 13 amino acids. The CDR3 is CASSVETGDEQYF. CDR3 sequence (DNA): TGTGCCAGCAGTGTGGAGACAGGGGACGAGCAGTACTTC. Drawing the rest from reference TRBV2 and TRBJ2-7, the complete variable domain is EPEVTQTPSHQVTQMGQEVILRCVPISNHLYFYWYRQILGQKVEFLVSFYNNEISEKSEIFDDQFSVERPDGSNFTLKIRSTKLEDSAMYFCASSVETGDEQYFGPGTRLTVT.

The rearrangement uses TRBV27 and TRBJ2-3; D is possibly TRBD2 (5 bases). The V gene's germline CDR1 is MNHEY and CDR2 SMNVEV (reference sequence). This CDR3 has 13 amino acids. Trimming removed 3 bases from V and 5 bases from J, with 9 bases in between. This CDR3 reads CASSFRAGDTQYF. The CDR3 bases are TGTGCCAGCAGTTTCCGGGCGGGAGATACGCAGTATTTT.

The chain carries TRBV29-1 and TRBJ2-3; TRBD1 matches 10 bases. V dropped 7 bases and J dropped 5; count of bases not matched to a gene: 3. The germline CDR1 and CDR2 sequences are SQVTM and ANQGSEA. CDR3 length: 12 amino acids. The DNA for the CDR3 is TGCAGCGGTGGACAGGGGGGAGATACGCAGTATTTT. This sequence encodes CSGGQGGDTQYF.

This clone came up once. The V and J genes are TRBV11-2 and TRBJ2-3; a possible D gene is TRBD1 (5 bases). V lost 5 bases and J lost 4, with 13 bases in between. This CDR3 is built from 14 residues. From germline, CDR1 is SGHAT and CDR2 FQNNGV. The CDR3 DNA reads TGTGCCAGCAGCCTTCCCAGGGTGGCAGATACGCAGTATTTT. Translating it yields CASSLPRVADTQYF.

The rearrangement uses TRBV13 and TRBJ2-1, with TRBD2 matching 8 bases. The CDR3 has 14 amino acids. Per germline, CDR1 PRHDT and CDR2 FYEKMQ (reference sequence). V gave up 5 bases and J gave up 7 bases; unmatched junction bases: 7. CDR3 DNA sequence: TGTGCCAGCAGCGGGCAGCGGGGGATAAATGAGCAGTTCTTC. This translates into CASSGQRGINEQFF.

The chain carries TRBV5-5 and TRBJ2-2, with 7 bases matching TRBD1. V gave up 0 bases and J gave up 0 bases; unmatched junction bases: 2. The CDR3 length is 16 residues. The V gene's germline CDR1 is SGHKS and CDR2 YYEKEE (reference sequence). The CDR3 reads CASSLAGTANTGELFF. The CDR3 DNA follows: TGTGCCAGCAGCTTGGCCGGGACAGCGAACACCGGGGAGCTGTTTTTT.

This chain connects TRBV4-3 to TRBJ2-2; D not certain. The V gene's germline CDR1 is LGHNA and CDR2 YSLEER. Trimming pared 0 bases from V and 3 bases from J, leaving 11 bases between. The CDR3 has 16 amino acids. CDR3: CASSQDRGGDTGELFF. For the CDR3, the DNA is TGCGCCAGCAGCCAAGATAGAGGCGGAGACACCGGGGAGCTGTTTTTT.

This chain links TRBV7-9 with TRBJ2-5; 11 bases match TRBD2. This CDR3 is built from 16 residues. Germline lookup yields CDR1 SEHNR and CDR2 FQNEAQ (reference sequence). The V segment lost 3 bases and the J segment 1 base; nucleotides outside the gene matches: 4. DNA for the CDR3: TGTGCCAGCAGCTTTCCGGGACTAGCGGCCCAAGAGACCCAGTACTTC. As protein: CASSFPGLAAQETQYF.

The J gene is TRBJ2-3, the V gene TRBV7-2; TRBD1 is a possible D gene (5 bases). There are 12 residues in the CDR3. The V end was cut by 5 bases, the J end by 6 bases, with 9 bases between. In germline, CDR1 is SGHTA, CDR2 FQGNSA. For the CDR3, the DNA is TGTGCCAGCAGCGACAGATTCGATACGCAGTATTTT. This gives the protein CASSDRFDTQYF.